A selection of T cell receptor beta chains follows, all from one sample in a study of T cell changes during pregnancy in multiple sclerosis. TCRdb's table, derived via immunoSEQ multiplex PCR, lists solely in-frame clones and lacks some. Of tens of thousands of clones listed, 75% to 90% are singletons. The specimen was CD4+ T cells from peripheral blood mononuclear cells, collected in the third trimester of pregnancy. These receptors originate from a female donor with multiple sclerosis, enrolled in a pregnancy study. Each CDR3 is given with its conserved first and last residue. D genes are given only for firm matches. Size tells how often a clone was seen (once, few, many) or the class of an expanded clone, and some rows leave it out.

d_call: -; j_call: TRBJ1-1; v_call: TRBV18; clone_size: -; cdr3_nt: TGTGCCAGCTCACCAGCCGCGGGGCACACTGAAGCTTTCTTT; cdr3_aa: CASSPAAGHTEAFF
d_call: TRBD2; j_call: TRBJ2-7; v_call: TRBV19; clone_size: -; cdr3_nt: TGTGCCAGTAGGTCAGGCGGGGGTGACGACGAGCAGTACTTC; cdr3_aa: CASRSGGGDDEQYF
d_call: TRBD2; j_call: TRBJ2-2; v_call: TRBV19; clone_size: -; cdr3_nt: TGTGCCAGTACCCTAGCGGGCCGGAACACCGGGGAGCTGTTTTTT; cdr3_aa: CASTLAGRNTGELFF
d_call: TRBD1; j_call: TRBJ1-5; v_call: TRBV19; clone_size: -; cdr3_nt: TGTGCCAGTAGCCGGACAGGCCAAACCAATCAGCCCCAGCATTTT; cdr3_aa: CASSRTGQTNQPQHF
d_call: -; j_call: TRBJ2-7; v_call: TRBV7-2; clone_size: once; cdr3_nt: TGTGCCAGCAGCTTGGAGGGGTGGAAGGAGCAGTACTTC; cdr3_aa: CASSLEGWKEQYF
d_call: -; j_call: TRBJ1-5; v_call: TRBV25-1; clone_size: -; cdr3_nt: TGTGCCAGCAGTGAAGGGCTTCAGCCCCAGCATTTT; cdr3_aa: CASSEGLQPQHF
d_call: -; j_call: TRBJ2-7; v_call: TRBV7-3; clone_size: few; cdr3_nt: TGTGCCAGCAGCTTACTTTACGAGCAGTACTTC; cdr3_aa: CASSLLYEQYF
d_call: TRBD1; j_call: TRBJ1-1; v_call: TRBV19; clone_size: -; cdr3_nt: TGTGCCAGTAGTATATTGACAGGGGTGATGAACACTGAAGCTTTCTTT; cdr3_aa: CASSILTGVMNTEAFF
d_call: TRBD2; j_call: TRBJ2-7; v_call: TRBV27; clone_size: -; cdr3_nt: TGTGCCAGCAGTTTCGGCAGCGGGAGCTTCAACGAGCAGTACTTC; cdr3_aa: CASSFGSGSFNEQYF
d_call: -; j_call: TRBJ2-3; v_call: TRBV29-1; clone_size: -; cdr3_nt: TGCAGCGTTGCGACAATTTTGGCAGATACGCAGTATTTT; cdr3_aa: CSVATILADTQYF
d_call: TRBD1; j_call: TRBJ1-1; v_call: TRBV18; clone_size: -; cdr3_nt: TGTGCCAGCTCTGTGGACAGGGCGAACACTGAAGCTTTCTTT; cdr3_aa: CASSVDRANTEAFF
d_call: TRBD1; j_call: TRBJ1-2; v_call: TRBV7-9; clone_size: -; cdr3_nt: TGTGCCAGCAGCCCGACGGGGACAGGGGAAGGCTACACCTTC; cdr3_aa: CASSPTGTGEGYTF
d_call: TRBD1; j_call: TRBJ1-1; v_call: TRBV4-1; clone_size: -; cdr3_nt: TGCGCCAGCAGCCAAGCGGACAGGGCAACTGAAGCTTTCTTT; cdr3_aa: CASSQADRATEAFF
d_call: -; j_call: TRBJ2-2; v_call: TRBV7-8; clone_size: -; cdr3_nt: TGTGCCAGCAGCTTACCCGGGAAGAGGGCCGGGGAGCTGTTTTTT; cdr3_aa: CASSLPGKRAGELFF
d_call: -; j_call: TRBJ2-5; v_call: TRBV2; clone_size: -; cdr3_nt: TGTGCCAGCAGACGGGACCAAGAGACCCAGTACTTC; cdr3_aa: CASRRDQETQYF
d_call: -; j_call: TRBJ2-7; v_call: TRBV28; clone_size: -; cdr3_nt: TGTGCCAGCAGTTTATATGCGGTCTCCTACGAGCAGTACTTC; cdr3_aa: CASSLYAVSYEQYF
d_call: TRBD2; j_call: TRBJ2-1; v_call: TRBV7-9; clone_size: -; cdr3_nt: TGTGCCAGCAGTCCCAGCGGGAGCTCCTACAATGAGCAGTTCTTC; cdr3_aa: CASSPSGSSYNEQFF
d_call: TRBD2; j_call: TRBJ2-3; v_call: TRBV18; clone_size: -; cdr3_nt: TGTGCCAGCTCACCACCAGGACTAGCGGGTGTGGATACGCAGTATTTT; cdr3_aa: CASSPPGLAGVDTQYF
d_call: -; j_call: TRBJ2-7; v_call: TRBV25-1; clone_size: -; cdr3_nt: TGTGCCAGCAGAGGAAAGGGGCAATCTATCTCCTACGAGCAGTACTTC; cdr3_aa: CASRGKGQSISYEQYF
d_call: TRBD2; j_call: TRBJ2-3; v_call: TRBV9; clone_size: -; cdr3_nt: TGTGCCAGCAGCTTACGGACTAGCGGGGGGGCCAGTGGTGATACGCAGTATTTT; cdr3_aa: CASSLRTSGGASGDTQYF
d_call: TRBD1; j_call: TRBJ2-3; v_call: TRBV5-8; clone_size: -; cdr3_nt: TGTGCCAGCAGCTTGGCACGGACAGGGCAGGACACAGATACGCAGTATTTT; cdr3_aa: CASSLARTGQDTDTQYF
d_call: TRBD2; j_call: TRBJ2-7; v_call: TRBV18; clone_size: once; cdr3_nt: TGTGCCAGCTCACCTCTCCTAGCGGGAGCGTCTGGGTCGCGGGAGCAGTACTTC; cdr3_aa: CASSPLLAGASGSREQYF
d_call: TRBD2; j_call: TRBJ2-1; v_call: TRBV30; clone_size: -; cdr3_nt: TGTGCCTGGAGTGGGACTAGCGGGGGGGCAGGAGAGCAGTTCTTC; cdr3_aa: CAWSGTSGGAGEQFF
d_call: TRBD2; j_call: TRBJ2-4; v_call: TRBV4-3; clone_size: -; cdr3_nt: TGCGCCAGCAGCCAAGATTGGGGCGGGGGGGCCAAAGAGCAGTACTTC; cdr3_aa: CASSQDWGGGAKEQYF
d_call: -; j_call: TRBJ2-1; v_call: TRBV28; clone_size: -; cdr3_nt: TGTGCCAGCACCTTGTCTGGGGCAGGGTTGAAGGAGTTCTTC; cdr3_aa: CASTLSGAGLKEFF